This TCR beta chain came from a study of identical twins (dated by TCRdb to 2016 to 2018). For the wider study: To test whether fetal clonotypes persist, the study used deep sequencing on TCR alpha and beta repertoires from monozygotic twins, unrelated adults of various ages, and cord blood. Replicate twin experiments were performed at different times using different library preparation protocols to rule out contamination.

The CDR3 covers 16 residues, taking in both the cysteine and the phenylalanine. Just CDR3 DNA is preserved here, 48 bases in frame from base 1. Per the germline V gene, SGDLS is the CDR1 and YYNGEE is the CDR2. V was cut back by 0 bases and J by 1 base, leaving a gap of 8 bases between them. Only healthy Caucasian donors were included. The twin cohort comprised three pairs of female monozygotic twins, all aged roughly 18 to 30 years. Miltenyi CD45RO+ enrichment and human naive T-cell isolation kits were used to isolate memory (CD45RO+) and naive T cells from PBMC. Regarding this clonotype: The antigen it binds to is not known. Within one base of it there is no much larger clone, and no base qualities were kept.

Libraries came from 5' RACE. Sequencing instrument: Illumina HiSeq 2000. Template switching introduced a universal primer binding site; the final cDNA contained a unique molecular identifier, enabling accurate counting of TCR cDNA molecules. First-strand cDNA for TCR alpha and beta chains was synthesized from specific primers in the conserved constant-segment region. To control for contamination, every cDNA library was double barcoded, receiving both a SMART-Mk sample barcode and Illumina barcodes. Two successive PCR steps introduced TruSeq adapter sequences along with Illumina sample barcodes. TCR alpha and beta cDNA libraries were sequenced on the Illumina HiSeq platform with custom primers. The source study handled its data this way. Unique molecular identifiers were extracted from raw reads with MiGEC, and CDR3 positions were determined with MiXCR. For each individual, recombination models were inferred using an EM algorithm with the repgenHMM and IGoR tools. Shared clonotype analysis was performed with the tcR package in R, normalizing sharing by the product of cloneset sizes. Out-of-frame nonproductive sequences were analyzed to study raw recombination free of thymic and clonal selection effects. TCRdb redid the processing of the public reads, applying fastp at Q25 and MiXCR, and retained in-frame beta chains. CDR3 protein duplicates are merged, each entry listing the most common genes and DNA. The V and J calls were not made by the authors but by TCRdb's processing. The sample table lists nearly 250,000 distinct CDR3 sequences, about 7.3% of them with a count of one. The biggest ten clones account for more than 3% of the sample.

General findings and caveats noted by the study authors: Compared with coincidental sharing between unrelated individuals, out-of-frame TCR alpha sequences shared between twins showed an excess of sequences with low generation probability. A weaker excess of twin sharing was found in beta out-of-frame sequences because the signal-to-noise ratio was lowered by fewer shared sequences. Because the same donors could not be followed over many years, the conclusions relied on cross-sectional statistical analysis. Zero-insertion analyses could be partly confounded by invariant T cells such as MAIT and iNKT, although diverse VJ usage argued against such confounding for most clonotypes. Abundant cord blood beta clonotypes had fewer insertions, young adult naive repertoires showed a similar but weaker trend, and memory repertoires showed no such trend. In monozygotic twins, recombination models systematically underestimated out-of-frame TCR alpha sharing, but the models matched the sharing seen between unrelated individuals.

The same specimen was also included in a second study, on yellow fever vaccine responses in identical twins. As described in the second report: The authors reported that the T cell response to vaccination in identical twins appeared partly convergent and partly personalized. In the study, vaccine-responding T cell clones were precisely tracked in identical twins.

The sequence is built from TRBV9 and TRBJ2-6, with the D call tentatively TRBD1 or TRBD2, each fitting 5 bases. Sequenced sample: memory (CD45RO+) T cells sorted from blood. What this sample's cell subset or site label stands for: CD45RO+ enriched T cells. The source is a woman between 18 and 30 years old in good health. CDR3 region: CASSVGGTSGANVLTF. The DNA is as follows: TGTGCCAGCAGCGTAGGAGGGACGTCTGGGGCCAACGTCCTGACTTTC.